Shown below are 24 T cell receptor beta chains from a single sample sequenced in a study of cytomegalovirus exposure and HLA in healthy donors. Use of 60 Vbeta and 13 Jbeta primers characterized the PCR. Assay used: immunoSEQ multiplex PCR; TCRdb lists only in-frame clones, some missing. The data contain 110,000 or so clones, 74% of them seen just once; the ten biggest clones take up around 4.3%. Input material: PBMCs. These receptors all stem from a woman in her thirties or forties in good health and CMV-seropositive.

The chain links TRBV4-1 to TRBJ2-7; 10 bases agree with TRBD2. The CDR3 sequence is 17 residues long. V lost 1 base to trimming and J lost 3 bases; unmatched junction nucleotides: 9. Germline CDR1 is MGHRA and CDR2 is YSYEKL. The CDR3 nucleotides are TGCGCCAGCAGCCAAGGATCTAGCGGGAGTCTCATCTACGAGCAGTACTTC. Translated: CASSQGSSGSLIYEQYF.

This clone occurred a few times. This chain uses TRBV9 with TRBJ2-1, with D perhaps TRBD2 (6 bases). The CDR3 is made up of 16 amino acids. The V gene's germline CDR1 is SGDLS and CDR2 YYNGEE. Trimming pared 0 bases from V and 0 bases from J, leaving 10 bases between. The CDR3 spells CASSVGGGSSYNEQFF. CDR3 DNA: TGTGCCAGCAGCGTAGGTGGGGGGAGCTCCTACAATGAGCAGTTCTTC.

The gene calls are TRBV28 and TRBJ2-7; 8 nucleotides agree with TRBD2. CDR1 and CDR2 from the germline V gene are MDHEN and SYDVKM. The CDR3 has 16 residues. V lost 4 bases, J lost 3 bases, and 11 bases stayed unmatched. Here the CDR3 DNA reads TGTGCCAGCAGTTCCCCTTCAGCGGGAGTCCGCTACGAGCAGTACTTC. Amino acid sequence: CASSSPSAGVRYEQYF. The variable domain in full, completed from reference TRBV28 and TRBJ2-7, reads DVKVTQSSRYLVKRTGEKVFLECVQDMDHENMFWYRQDPGLGLRLIYFSYDVKMKEKGDIPEGYSVSREKKERFSLILESASTNQTSMYLCASSSPSAGVRYEQYFGPGTRLTVT.

This chain joins TRBV15 and TRBJ1-1, with TRBD1 identical over 9 bases. The CDR3 totals 13 residues. Germline V gene sequence: CDR1 LNHNV, CDR2 YYDKDF (reference sequence). The V segment lost 5 bases and the J segment 10 bases; nucleotides outside the gene matches: 8. CDR3 in amino acids: CATSAPGTGPAFF. CDR3 sequence (DNA): TGTGCCACCAGCGCGCCCGGGACAGGGCCAGCTTTCTTT. Based on the CDR3 plus reference TRBV15 and TRBJ1-1, the full variable domain is DAMVIQNPRYQVTQFGKPVTLSCSQTLNHNVMYWYQQKSSQAPKLLFHYYDKDFNNEADTPDNFQSRRPNTSFCFLDIRSPGLGDTAMYLCATSAPGTGPAFFGQGTRLTVV.

The chain links TRBV6-1 to TRBJ1-1; TRBD1 matches at 10 bases. The CDR3 is 14 residues long. Per germline, CDR1 MNHNS and CDR2 SASEGT. The V segment lost 7 bases and the J segment 6 bases; nucleotides outside the gene matches: 8. This CDR3 is CASKLDRGYAEAFF. As DNA, the CDR3 is TGTGCCAGCAAGTTGGACAGGGGGTACGCTGAAGCTTTCTTT.

This chain joins TRBV7-9 and TRBJ2-1; 8 bases fit TRBD2. The CDR3 is made up of 14 amino acids. Germline V gene data show CDR1 as SEHNR and CDR2 as FQNEAQ (reference sequence). Losses at the gene ends were 8 bases for V and 6 bases for J; bases not matched to a gene: 9. This CDR3 is CASSGTSNPNEQFF. The CDR3 DNA reads as TGTGCCAGCTCCGGGACTAGTAACCCCAATGAGCAGTTCTTC. Together with reference TRBV7-9 and TRBJ2-1, the CDR3 gives the full variable domain: DTGVSQNPRHKITKRGQNVTFRCDPISEHNRLYWYRQTLGQGPEFLTYFQNEAQLEKSRLLSDRFSAERPKGSFSTLEIQRTEQGDSAMYLCASSGTSNPNEQFFGPGTRLTVL.

The rearrangement joins TRBV30 to TRBJ2-5; 9 nucleotides align to TRBD2. The germline gives CDR1 GTSNPN, CDR2 SVGIG (reference sequence). V shed 2 bases, J shed 5 bases, and the junction held 3 bases outside the gene matches. There are 13 residues in the CDR3. CDR3 loop: CAWSLAGRETQYF. The CDR3 nucleotides are TGTGCCTGGAGTCTAGCGGGACGGGAGACCCAGTACTTC.

V gene TRBV6-5 combines with J gene TRBJ1-2, with TRBD1 matching 10 bases. The CDR3 sequence is 14 residues long. V trimming: 2 bases; J trimming: 8 bases; junction bases outside the gene matches: 5. Germline V lookup: CDR1 MNHEY, CDR2 SVGAGI. The CDR3 loop reads CASSYDRGRSGYTF. DNA of the CDR3: TGTGCCAGCAGTTACGACAGGGGGCGATCGGGCTACACCTTC.

The chain employs TRBV13 and TRBJ2-1; TRBD2 agrees at 10 bases. Trimming at V came to 4 bases and at J to 1 base, leaving 7 bases not matched to a gene. The germline CDR1 and CDR2 sequences are PRHDT and FYEKMQ (reference sequence). The CDR3 totals 17 residues. This chain's CDR3 is CASSSLGLAESYNEQFF. The CDR3 bases are TGTGCCAGCAGCTCGCTAGGACTAGCGGAATCCTACAATGAGCAGTTCTTC.

This clone appeared a few times. The chain is built from TRBV19 and TRBJ2-4; 14 positions agree with TRBD2. Looked up from germline, CDR1 is LNHDA and CDR2 is SQIVND (reference sequence). The J segment lost 9 bases and the V segment lost 3 bases, leaving 10 bases of the junction unmatched. The CDR3 sequence is 17 residues long. DNA of the CDR3: TGTGCCAGTAGTATCGGGACTAGCGGGAGACAAGGGCGCATTCAGTACTTC. Protein product: CASSIGTSGRQGRIQYF.

The CDR3 here is CAISGTETMEKLFF. The CDR3 DNA is TGTGCCATCAGTGGGACAGAGACTATGGAAAAACTGTTTTTT. The V gene is TRBV10-3, the J gene TRBJ1-4; possibly TRBD1 for D (6 bases). Per germline, CDR1 ENHRY and CDR2 SYGVKD. V lost 4 bases to trimming and J lost 8 bases, with 14 bases between them. The CDR3 is 14 amino acids.

This clone was seen a few times. The rearrangement links TRBV5-6 to TRBJ1-4, with D maybe TRBD1 (6 bases). The CDR3 extends over 12 amino acids. Trimming stripped 4 bases from V and 8 bases from J, with 9 bases between. CDR1 is SGHDT and CDR2 is YYEEEE in the germline V gene. CDR3 in DNA: TGTGCCAGCAGCCCTGGACAGGAAAAACTGTTTTTT. Protein product: CASSPGQEKLFF.

This clone was detected once. V gene TRBV7-2 combines with J gene TRBJ1-5, with D uncertain. The CDR3 contains 16 residues. Trimming left V 1 base short and J 0 bases short, with 10 bases between. Germline CDR1 is SGHTA and CDR2 is FQGNSA. The CDR3 DNA sequence: TGTGCCAGCAGCTTAGGTTCCGTTTTTAGCAATCAGCCCCAGCATTTT. Translating gives CASSLGSVFSNQPQHF.

J is TRBJ2-2 and V is TRBV5-1, with D perhaps TRBD1 (5 bases). Trimming cost V 4 bases and J 5 bases, with 18 bases left between them. Looked up from germline, CDR1 is SGHRS and CDR2 is YFSETQ. The CDR3 runs to 16 residues. CDR3 region: CASSPDSLPSTGELFF. As DNA, the CDR3 is TGCGCCAGCAGCCCCGACAGTCTCCCTTCTACCGGGGAGCTGTTTTTT.

The V gene is TRBV9, the J gene TRBJ1-2; TRBD1 aligns across 9 bases. The length of the CDR3 is 14 residues. Germline V gene data show CDR1 as SGDLS and CDR2 as YYNGEE. The trim removed 0 bases at V and 5 bases at J, leaving 2 bases unmatched. CDR3 amino acids: CASSVGDRAYGYTF. CDR3 nucleotide sequence: TGTGCCAGCAGCGTAGGGGACAGGGCGTATGGCTACACCTTC. Variable domain in full (rest from reference TRBV9 and TRBJ1-2): DSGVTQTPKHLITATGQRVTLRCSPRSGDLSVYWYQQSLDQGLQFLIQYYNGEERAKGNILERFSAQQFPDLHSELNLSSLELGDSALYFCASSVGDRAYGYTFGSGTRLTVV.

The table lists this clone with a few counts. V usage is TRBV19 and J usage is TRBJ2-3; no definite D call. V was trimmed by 4 bases and J by 4 bases, leaving 12 bases between them. Germline assignment: CDR1 LNHDA and CDR2 SQIVND (reference sequence). CDR3 length: 14 amino acids. The CDR3 protein is CASSTHMRADTQYF. CDR3 DNA: TGTGCCAGTAGTACTCATATGCGAGCAGATACGCAGTATTTT.

This chain connects TRBV29-1 to TRBJ2-5, with D uncertain. The CDR3 covers 12 residues. Germline CDR1 SQVTM, CDR2 ANQGSEA. Trimming cost V 4 bases and J 5 bases, with 11 bases left between them. As DNA, the CDR3 is TGCAGCGTTGGAGACCAGTCGGAGACCCAGTACTTC. Protein: CSVGDQSETQYF.

The rearrangement links TRBV30 to TRBJ1-2; 7 bases are shared with TRBD1. Trimming took 5 bases from V and 6 from J; bases not matched to a gene: 3. This CDR3 is built from 11 residues. CDR1 GTSNPN and CDR2 SVGIG come from the germline V gene (reference sequence). CDR3 region: CAWGRGDGYTF. The CDR3 DNA follows: TGTGCCTGGGGCAGGGGGGATGGCTACACCTTC.

The chain recombines TRBV30 with TRBJ2-5; unclear D gene. The V end was cut by 1 base, the J end by 4 bases, with 16 bases between. The germline CDR1 and CDR2 sequences are GTSNPN and SVGIG (reference sequence). The CDR3 is 15 residues long. The CDR3 DNA follows: TGTGCCTGGAGTGCCAGACTTGTCGAAAGAGAGACCCAGTACTTC. It translates to CAWSARLVERETQYF.

The count of this clone is one. The V and J genes are TRBV10-3 and TRBJ1-3, with 9 bases matching TRBD1. The CDR3 consists of 15 residues. The germline CDR1 and CDR2 sequences are ENHRY and SYGVKD. With V trimmed by 6 bases and J by 3 bases, 6 bases remained unmatched. CDR3 sequence reads: CAIRRTGEGGNTIYF. The CDR3 region has the DNA TGTGCCATCAGGAGGACAGGGGAAGGTGGAAACACCATATATTTT.

This clone was seen only once. The chain has TRBV5-4 and TRBJ1-1, with TRBD1 as a possible D gene (6 bases). Trimming pared 0 bases from V and 10 bases from J, leaving 19 bases between. Germline V lookup: CDR1 SGHNT, CDR2 YYREEE (reference sequence). The CDR3 covers 15 residues. CDR3 residues: CASSLAGGARSRAFF. CDR3 coding DNA: TGTGCCAGCAGCTTGGCTGGGGGGGCGCGTTCGAGAGCTTTCTTT.

CDR3 region: CASSTQGPNEKLFF. CDR3 DNA sequence: TGCGCCAGCAGCACACAGGGACCTAATGAAAAACTGTTTTTT. The chain employs TRBV5-1 and TRBJ1-4, with TRBD1 as a possible D gene (6 bases). V lost 4 bases and J 3 bases, leaving 10 bases between the germline ends. Germline values: CDR1 SGHRS, CDR2 YFSETQ. This CDR3 has 14 amino acids. Full variable domain (outside the CDR3, taken from reference TRBV5-1 and TRBJ1-4): KAGVTQTPRYLIKTRGQQVTLSCSPISGHRSVSWYQQTPGQGLQFLFEYFSETQRNKGNFPGRFSGRQFSNSRSEMNVSTLELGDSALYLCASSTQGPNEKLFFGSGTQLSVL.

The V gene is TRBV6-1, the J gene TRBJ2-5; 12 bases fit TRBD1. The DNA end is more similar to TRBJ2-7, so the J call may be wrong. The CDR3 runs 13 residues. Germline assignment: CDR1 MNHNS and CDR2 SASEGT. This CDR3 reads CASVGQGAAEQYF. The CDR3 DNA reads as TGTGCCAGCGTGGGACAGGGGGCGGCCGAGCAGTACTTC.

The V gene is TRBV7-3, the J gene TRBJ2-1; the match to TRBD2 covers 11 bases. CDR3 length equals 20 residues. Losses at the gene ends were 5 bases for V and 0 bases for J; bases not matched to a gene: 15. Per germline, CDR1 SGHTA and CDR2 FQGTGA. CDR3 loop: CASSLWGPGLAASSYNEQFF. CDR3 DNA: TGTGCCAGCAGCCTATGGGGCCCGGGACTAGCGGCTAGCTCCTACAATGAGCAGTTCTTC.